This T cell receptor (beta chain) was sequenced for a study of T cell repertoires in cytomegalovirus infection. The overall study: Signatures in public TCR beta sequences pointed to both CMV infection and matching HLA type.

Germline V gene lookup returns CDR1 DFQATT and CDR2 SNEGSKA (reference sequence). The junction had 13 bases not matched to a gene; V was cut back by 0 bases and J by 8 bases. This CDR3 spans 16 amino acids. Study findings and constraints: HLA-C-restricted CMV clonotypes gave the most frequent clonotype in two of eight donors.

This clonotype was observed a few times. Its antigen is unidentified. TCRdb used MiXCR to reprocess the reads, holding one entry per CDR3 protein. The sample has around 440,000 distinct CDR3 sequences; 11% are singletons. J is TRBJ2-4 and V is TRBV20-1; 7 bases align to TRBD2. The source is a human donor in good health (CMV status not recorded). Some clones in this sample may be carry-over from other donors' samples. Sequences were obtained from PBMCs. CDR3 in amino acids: CSARDLRTRTGDIQYF. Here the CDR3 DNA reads TGCAGTGCTAGAGATCTTAGGACTAGAACGGGCGACATTCAGTACTTC.